The 6 T cell receptor beta chains given below trace back to one sample, sequenced in a study of blood T cell repertoires in COVID-19. This table comes from immunoSEQ multiplex PCR, and its TCRdb copy is limited to in-frame clones, with some not included. This table holds 150,000 or so clones, 84% found once. Sequencing used peripheral blood. All receptors derive from a young man with active or convalescent COVID-19.

J is TRBJ1-2 and V is TRBV5-6; 11 nucleotides line up with TRBD1. This CDR3 contains 17 residues. J lost 6 bases, V lost 4 bases, and 14 bases had no gene match. Germline lookup yields CDR1 SGHDT and CDR2 YYEEEE. DNA for the CDR3: TGTGCCAGCAGCCATAGGACAGGGGGCGTAATTGTCCATGGCTACACCTTC. It yields the protein CASSHRTGGVIVHGYTF.

This chain links TRBV25-1 with TRBJ1-4; 8 bases align to TRBD1. The trim removed 1 base at V and 4 bases at J, leaving 11 bases unmatched. The CDR3 loop spans 18 amino acids. From germline, CDR1 is MGHDK and CDR2 SYGVNS. The CDR3, as DNA: TGTGCCAGCAGTGAATCCGGACAGGGTATAGGCCTTAATGAAAAACTGTTTTTT. Encoded protein: CASSESGQGIGLNEKLFF.

This clone showed up just a few times. V usage is TRBV6-5 and J usage is TRBJ1-5; 8 nucleotides line up with TRBD1. Germline loops: CDR1 MNHEY, CDR2 SVGAGI. With 5 bases clipped from V and 5 bases from J, the junction kept 5 bases outside the gene matches. This CDR3 comprises 14 residues. The CDR3 reads CASSLYRGDQPQHF. CDR3 DNA: TGTGCCAGCAGTCTATACAGGGGGGATCAGCCCCAGCATTTT.

The chain carries TRBV5-6 and TRBJ1-2; 7 nucleotides agree with TRBD1. Germline-derived CDR1 and CDR2 are SGHDT and YYEEEE. V shed 4 bases, J shed 4 bases, and the junction held 4 bases outside the gene matches. This CDR3 is built from 13 residues. The CDR3 is CASSKDRSYGYTF. The CDR3 region has the DNA TGTGCCAGCAGCAAGGACAGGAGCTATGGCTACACCTTC.

V is TRBV5-4 and J is TRBJ1-6; TRBD1 agrees at 8 bases. This CDR3 spans 16 amino acids. Germline CDR1 SGHNT, CDR2 YYREEE (reference sequence). V was clipped by 4 bases and J by 0 bases; unmatched bases: 3. This CDR3 reads CASSGDRSSYNSPLHF. CDR3 bases: TGTGCCAGCAGCGGGGACAGGAGCTCCTATAATTCACCCCTCCACTTT.

The rearrangement joins TRBV7-8 to TRBJ1-1, with D possibly being TRBD1 (5 bases). The CDR3 length is 16 residues. V was clipped by 6 bases and J by 0 bases, with 17 bases between them. Germline CDR1 SGHVS, CDR2 FQNEAQ. The CDR3 sequence: CASSPSGGRMNTEAFF. The CDR3 nucleotides read TGTGCCAGCAGTCCCTCCGGGGGGAGGATGAACACTGAAGCTTTCTTT. Based on the CDR3 plus reference TRBV7-8 and TRBJ1-1, the full variable domain is GAGVSQSPRYKVAKRGQDVALRCDPISGHVSLFWYQQALGQGPEFLTYFQNEAQLDKSGLPSDRFFAERPEGSVSTLKIQRTQQEDSAVYLCASSPSGGRMNTEAFFGQGTRLTVV.